This TCR beta chain was recorded in a study of human T cells and chemical hapten exposure. Study-level background: Sensitization employed 2% DPC on roughly 2 cm by roughly 2 cm of upper inner arm skin.

This clonotype was seen many times. Noted time point: patch test 3, about 24 weeks after DPC sensitization. Treatment meaning: therapeutic diphenylcyclopropenone sensitization with weekly scalp DPC. The V and J ends lost 3 bases and 4 bases, in that order; junction bases with no gene match: 9. The CDR3 covers 16 residues. Germline CDR1 and CDR2: KGHSH and LQKENI. TCRdb used MiXCR to reprocess the RACE reads, holding one entry per CDR3 protein. Of 70,000 to 90,000 distinct CDR3 sequences detected, approximately 10% appear once; the ten largest clones hold roughly 3.7%. The chain employs TRBV18 and TRBJ2-5; 9 positions match TRBD2. The clonotype was recovered from a woman aged 45-65 years with alopecia areata. Some clones in this sample may be carry-over from other donors' samples. The sample consisted of whole blood, taken in connection with sensitization to the hapten diphenylcyclopropenone (DPC). CDR3 nucleotides: TGTGCCAGCTCACCTCCAGCGGGAGGACTTCCAGAGACCCAGTACTTC. Translated, it gives CASSPPAGGLPETQYF.